Presented here are 20 T cell receptor beta chains from one specimen sequenced in a study of blood T cell repertoires in COVID-19 (dated by TCRdb to the early 2020s). Library preparation employed the immunoSEQ multiplex PCR assay. Sourced from immuneACCESS, this table was stored by TCRdb with only in-frame sequences that have V and J called. A share of the clones is absent; for the studies checked, an unresolved V gene accounts for under half, and the remainder has no known explanation. This sample is represented by roughly 300,000 clones; around four fifths of them were singletons. Together, the top ten hold about 1.2% of the sample. Sequencing input: peripheral blood. The receptors were sampled from a woman aged 50 to 60 with acute or convalescent COVID-19.

The chain recombines TRBV5-6 with TRBJ1-1; 10 bases fit TRBD1. The germline V gene has CDR1 SGHDT and CDR2 YYEEEE. The J segment lost 2 bases and the V segment lost 2 bases, leaving 6 bases of the junction unmatched. This CDR3 has 16 amino acids. The CDR3 coding sequence is TGTGCCAGCAGCTTCGGGACAGGGGCTTCTAACACTGAAGCTTTCTTT. Translated: CASSFGTGASNTEAFF.

This sequence joins TRBV28 and TRBJ2-5, with a possible D match to TRBD1 (6 bases). In germline, CDR1 is MDHEN, CDR2 SYDVKM. The CDR3 is 15 residues long. Trimming pared 4 bases from V and 2 bases from J, leaving 14 bases between. Here the CDR3 reads CASSSLRDIQETQYF. The CDR3 coding sequence is TGTGCCAGCAGTTCGCTCCGGGACATACAAGAGACCCAGTACTTC.

V is TRBV27 and J is TRBJ2-1; no firm D call. Germline CDR1 is MNHEY and CDR2 is SMNVEV (reference sequence). Trimming shortened V by 4 bases and J by 14 bases, and 15 bases separated the two germline ends. This CDR3 spans 12 amino acids. CDR3 DNA sequence: TGTGCCAGCAGTTCGTGGGCCCAGGCTGAGTTCTTC. Translating gives CASSSWAQAEFF.

The V gene is TRBV2, the J gene TRBJ2-1, with TRBD1 matching 11 bases. The junction had 7 bases not matched to a gene; V was cut back by 1 base and J by 8 bases. The CDR3 totals 16 residues. Germline V gene lookup returns CDR1 SNHLY and CDR2 FYNNEI. The CDR3 is CASSEDPGQGGDEQFF. CDR3 nucleotide sequence: TGTGCCAGCAGTGAAGATCCGGGACAGGGGGGCGATGAGCAGTTCTTC.

CDR3 nucleotides: TGTGCCAGCAGCTTAGTTGGGGCGCGAACTCTACACATGAACACTGAAGCTTTCTTT. It is translated as CASSLVGARTLHMNTEAFF. This chain joins TRBV11-2 and TRBJ1-1, with D possibly TRBD1 on 5 matching bases. CDR1 is SGHAT and CDR2 is FQNNGV in the germline V gene. V lost 1 base, J lost 0 bases, and 21 bases lay in between. This CDR3 spans 19 amino acids.

This chain connects TRBV7-8 to TRBJ1-1, with TRBD1 identical over 8 bases. Germline V gives CDR1 SGHVS, CDR2 FQNEAQ. The CDR3 loop spans 15 amino acids. The V gene end was trimmed by 5 bases and the J gene end by 3 bases; junction bases not matched to a gene: 8. The CDR3 reads CASSPLRGPDTEAFF. The DNA of the CDR3 is TGTGCCAGCAGCCCTCTCAGGGGGCCTGACACTGAAGCTTTCTTT.

The chain carries TRBV19 and TRBJ2-3, with D possibly being TRBD2 (6 bases). The CDR3 sequence is 16 residues long. Germline lookup yields CDR1 LNHDA and CDR2 SQIVND (reference sequence). Trimming took off 7 bases at V and 0 bases at J, with 17 bases between the two ends. CDR3 sequence reads: CASTQIGGLSTDTQYF. DNA of the CDR3: TGTGCCAGTACCCAAATCGGGGGACTTAGCACAGATACGCAGTATTTT.

The chain links TRBV14 to TRBJ1-1; D remains ambiguous. The CDR3 is 13 residues long. Germline lookup yields CDR1 SGHDN and CDR2 FVKESK. Trimming stripped 2 bases from V and 2 bases from J, with 6 bases between. CDR3 coding DNA: TGTGCCAGCAGCCAATCCTTTAACACTGAAGCTTTCTTT. Translated: CASSQSFNTEAFF.

The chain has TRBV16 and TRBJ1-1; possible D gene TRBD1, 5 bases. Trimming removed 4 bases from V and 6 bases from J, with 12 bases in between. Germline V gene lookup returns CDR1 KGHSY and CDR2 FQNENV. The CDR3 length is 13 residues. The CDR3 coding sequence is TGTGCCAGCAGCCGCGGGGCTCTAGCTGAAGCTTTCTTT. Amino acid sequence: CASSRGALAEAFF.

V usage is TRBV5-1 and J usage is TRBJ2-1; possible D gene TRBD2, 5 bases. Trimming stripped 2 bases from V and 15 bases from J, with 15 bases between. Germline lookup yields CDR1 SGHRS and CDR2 YFSETQ. The CDR3 consists of 12 residues. The CDR3 DNA reads as TGCGCCAGCAGCTTAGAGGGCGAATCAGGGTTCTTC. Amino acid sequence: CASSLEGESGFF.

The rearrangement joins TRBV10-3 to TRBJ2-7, with TRBD2 as a possible D gene (5 bases). V lost 2 bases, J lost 2 bases, and 7 bases lay in between. CDR3 length equals 13 residues. Germline CDR1 ENHRY, CDR2 SYGVKD. Written as DNA, the CDR3 is TGTGCCATCAGTGAGCGGGATCCCTACGAGCAGTACGTC. It is translated as CAISERDPYEQYV.

V usage is TRBV11-2 and J usage is TRBJ2-1, with 9 bases aligning to TRBD2. Germline V gene sequence: CDR1 SGHAT, CDR2 FQNNGV. This CDR3 has 15 residues. Trimming cost V 5 bases and J 4 bases; bases outside gene matches: 6. CDR3 DNA sequence: TGTGCCAGCAGCCTGAGGCGGGAGGGATACAATGAGCAGTTCTTC. The encoded protein is CASSLRREGYNEQFF.

This clone was detected once. The gene calls are TRBV28 and TRBJ2-1; 11 bases align to TRBD2. Germline V gene data show CDR1 as MDHEN and CDR2 as SYDVKM. The V gene end was trimmed by 5 bases and the J gene end by 1 base; junction bases not matched to a gene: 10. CDR3 length equals 18 residues. CDR3 region: CASSHVVSGRESYNEQFF. The CDR3 DNA reads TGTGCCAGCAGTCATGTTGTTAGCGGGAGGGAATCCTACAATGAGCAGTTCTTC.

The chain joins TRBV7-9 to TRBJ1-1; TRBD1 is a possible D gene (5 bases). The CDR3 sequence is 14 residues long. The V end was cut by 2 bases, the J end by 4 bases, with 11 bases between. CDR1 and CDR2 (germline): SEHNR, FQNEAQ (reference sequence). The CDR3 DNA is TGTGCCAGCAGCTTACAGGGAGGGAGCACTGAAGCTTTCTTT. Translating gives CASSLQGGSTEAFF.

This rearrangement joins TRBV10-3 to TRBJ2-3; TRBD2 agrees at 8 bases. CDR1 is ENHRY and CDR2 is SYGVKD in the germline V gene. The V segment lost 0 bases and the J segment 2 bases; nucleotides outside the gene matches: 13. CDR3 length equals 19 residues. The CDR3 spells CAISESGGGTPRDTDTQYF. CDR3 in DNA: TGTGCCATCAGTGAGTCGGGCGGGGGGACGCCTCGGGACACAGATACGCAGTATTTT.

The chain is built from TRBV2 and TRBJ2-3, with 8 bases matching TRBD2. The CDR3 covers 16 residues. The V segment lost 6 bases and the J segment 4 bases; nucleotides outside the gene matches: 12. Per the germline V gene, CDR1 is SNHLY and CDR2 is FYNNEI. The CDR3 DNA follows: TGTGCCAGCAGCGCCCGTGGTAGCGGGAAGGCAGATACGCAGTATTTT. This sequence encodes CASSARGSGKADTQYF. Full variable domain (remainder filled in from reference TRBV2 and TRBJ2-3): EPEVTQTPSHQVTQMGQEVILRCVPISNHLYFYWYRQILGQKVEFLVSFYNNEISEKSEIFDDQFSVERPDGSNFTLKIRSTKLEDSAMYFCASSARGSGKADTQYFGPGTRLTVL.

J is TRBJ2-1 and V is TRBV5-1; 10 positions agree with TRBD2. Trimming cost V 2 bases and J 7 bases; bases outside gene matches: 6. The CDR3 covers 15 residues. Germline CDR1 SGHRS, CDR2 YFSETQ. CDR3 sequence: CASSLAPAGGNEQFF. DNA of the CDR3: TGCGCCAGCAGCTTAGCCCCAGCGGGGGGGAATGAGCAGTTCTTC.

This chain uses TRBV6-5 with TRBJ2-2, with 8 bases lining up with TRBD1. Germline trimming cut 5 bases from V and 4 bases from J; bases unmatched to any gene: 6. In germline, CDR1 is MNHEY, CDR2 SVGAGI. This CDR3 has 15 amino acids. DNA of the CDR3: TGTGCCAGCAGTCCCGACAGGGGATCCACCGGGGAGCTGTTTTTT. Its translation is CASSPDRGSTGELFF.

V gene TRBV6-5 combines with J gene TRBJ1-6; TRBD1 is a possible D gene (5 bases). Per the germline V gene, CDR1 is MNHEY and CDR2 is SVGAGI. The CDR3 extends over 14 amino acids. The V end was cut by 9 bases, the J end by 9 bases, with 18 bases between. In DNA, the CDR3 is TGTGCCAGTACAACAGGAGCCCGTAGTTCACCCCTCCACTTT. Translation gives CASTTGARSSPLHF.

The J gene is TRBJ2-5, the V gene TRBV11-2, with 7 bases aligning to TRBD2. V lost 5 bases and J lost 2; bases outside the gene matches: 8. Germline CDR1 SGHAT, CDR2 FQNNGV. The CDR3 sequence is 15 residues long. The CDR3 loop reads CASSVSLAEQETQYF. The DNA for the CDR3 is TGTGCCAGCAGCGTATCGCTAGCGGAACAAGAGACCCAGTACTTC.